Following are 27 T cell receptor beta chains from one sample sequenced in a study of cytotoxic CD8 clonotypes in ibrutinib-treated CLL. Here immunoSEQ multiplex PCR was the method, and the copy in TCRdb shows in-frame clones only, minus some. The data show roughly 130,000 clones, with around 90% seen just once and roughly 10% held by the top ten. The sequencing used PBMCs, collected after 12 months of ibrutinib treatment. These receptors all come from a human donor with chronic lymphocytic leukemia.

The chain carries TRBV5-1 and TRBJ2-5; the match to TRBD1 covers 7 bases. This CDR3 has 15 residues. Trimming cost V 3 bases and J 3 bases; bases outside gene matches: 8. Germline V lookup: CDR1 SGHRS, CDR2 YFSETQ. The CDR3 nucleotides read TGCGCCAGCAGCTCGTGGACAGGAGGTAAAGAGACCCAGTACTTC. This sequence encodes CASSSWTGGKETQYF.

The chain carries TRBV30 and TRBJ2-7, with 7 bases identical to TRBD2. Trimming took 0 bases from V and 6 from J; bases not matched to a gene: 11. This CDR3 is 15 amino acids long. CDR1 is GTSNPN and CDR2 is SVGIG in the germline V gene (reference sequence). The DNA of the CDR3 is TGTGCCTGGAGTGTAACTAGCGCCAATGCTGGCGAGCAGTACTTC. Amino acids: CAWSVTSANAGEQYF. Using reference TRBV30 and TRBJ2-7 for the parts outside the CDR3, the full variable domain is SQTIHQWPATLVQPVGSPLSLECTVEGTSNPNLYWYRQAAGRGLQLLFYSVGIGQISSEVPQNLSASRPQDRQFILSSKKLLLSDSGFYLCAWSVTSANAGEQYFGPGTRLTVT.

V and J are TRBV14 and TRBJ2-7; possibly TRBD1 for D (6 bases). V lost 1 base, J lost 6 bases, and 13 bases lay in between. Germline-derived CDR1 and CDR2 are SGHDN and FVKESK. This CDR3 has 14 amino acids. CDR3 nucleotide sequence: TGTGCCAGCAGCCAAGTTCAGGGGCGCGGCGAGCAGTACTTC. It translates to CASSQVQGRGEQYF.

This sequence joins TRBV12-5 and TRBJ2-7; TRBD1 is a possible D gene (6 bases). Trimming cost V 1 base and J 3 bases, with 13 bases left between them. CDR3 length: 15 residues. Per germline, CDR1 LGHNT and CDR2 FRNRAP. DNA for the CDR3: TGTGCTAGTGGTTTGGGACGACAGGCTAGCTACGAGCAGTACTTC. Translated: CASGLGRQASYEQYF.

The rearrangement uses TRBV11-3 and TRBJ2-7, with D perhaps matching TRBD1 (7 bases). This CDR3 contains 13 residues. With 3 bases removed from V and 6 bases from J, the gap between germline ends came to 12 bases. Germline assignment: CDR1 SGHNT and CDR2 YENEEA. The CDR3 loop is CASSFYRGGEQYF. DNA of the CDR3: TGTGCCAGCAGCTTTTACAGGGGAGGCGAGCAGTACTTC.

V is TRBV28 and J is TRBJ2-7; tentative D call: TRBD2 (5 bases). The CDR3 contains 15 residues. V dropped 5 bases and J dropped 6 bases, with 20 bases sitting between them. CDR1 is MDHEN, CDR2 SYDVKM, per germline. CDR3 sequence: CASSETGIRAPEQYF. CDR3 bases: TGTGCCAGCAGTGAAACCGGGATAAGGGCCCCCGAGCAGTACTTC.

The chain links TRBV7-9 to TRBJ2-5, with D perhaps assigned TRBD1 or TRBD2 (6 bases each). Germline V gene lookup returns CDR1 SEHNR and CDR2 FQNEAQ (reference sequence). Between the trimmed V and J ends, which lost 5 bases and 5 bases, there was a span of 24 bases. CDR3 length: 17 amino acids. CDR3 coding DNA: TGTGCCAGCAGCCGTGCGGTCGGGGGCGCAGGGCGGGAGACCCAGTACTTC. Amino acids: CASSRAVGGAGRETQYF.

The V and J genes are TRBV9 and TRBJ2-5; D is undetermined. V gave up 1 base and J gave up 0 bases, with 16 bases separating them. Germline V gives CDR1 SGDLS, CDR2 YYNGEE. CDR3 length: 17 amino acids. The CDR3 region has the DNA TGTGCCAGCAGCGTACCGGGCGTAGCCCTAAACCAAGAGACCCAGTACTTC. Translating it yields CASSVPGVALNQETQYF. Full variable domain (outside the CDR3, taken from reference TRBV9 and TRBJ2-5): DSGVTQTPKHLITATGQRVTLRCSPRSGDLSVYWYQQSLDQGLQFLIQYYNGEERAKGNILERFSAQQFPDLHSELNLSSLELGDSALYFCASSVPGVALNQETQYFGPGTRLLVL.

This chain uses TRBV4-3 with TRBJ2-1; 11 bases line up with TRBD2. With V trimmed by 8 bases and J by 4 bases, 7 bases remained unmatched. CDR1 is LGHNA and CDR2 is YSLEER in the germline V gene. The CDR3 consists of 15 residues. CDR3 amino acids: CASGEGLAEYNEQFF. CDR3 DNA sequence: TGCGCCAGCGGGGAGGGACTAGCGGAATACAATGAGCAGTTCTTC.

V usage is TRBV18 and J usage is TRBJ2-1; 10 bases are a match to TRBD1. V lost 3 bases, J lost 7 bases, and 9 bases stayed unmatched. The CDR3 spans 16 residues. CDR1 is KGHSH, CDR2 LQKENI, per germline. The CDR3 DNA reads TGTGCCAGCTCACCTCCGGGACAGGGGACGGGTAATGAGCAGTTCTTC. Translated: CASSPPGQGTGNEQFF.

The chain uses TRBV7-2 and TRBJ2-3; no clear D. Trimming took 1 base from V and 1 from J, leaving 9 bases between them. Germline CDR1 SGHTA, CDR2 FQGNSA. CDR3 length: 15 amino acids. CDR3 bases: TGTGCCAGCAGCTTAGATGGGGTTCGCACAGATACGCAGTATTTT. Translating gives CASSLDGVRTDTQYF.

The rearrangement joins TRBV5-1 to TRBJ2-3, with D possibly being TRBD1 (6 bases). The V gene lost 0 bases and the J gene lost 2 bases, with 7 bases spanning the gap. The CDR3 spans 14 residues. CDR1 and CDR2 (germline): SGHRS, YFSETQ. CDR3 region: CASSLGQDTDTQYF. CDR3 nucleotides: TGCGCCAGCAGCTTGGGACAGGACACAGATACGCAGTATTTT.

This chain uses TRBV7-8 with TRBJ2-6; D gene unclear. CDR1 is SGHVS, CDR2 FQNEAQ, per germline. V was pared by 3 bases and J by 3 bases, with 3 bases between. The CDR3 has 13 amino acids. The CDR3 DNA follows: TGTGCCAGCAGCTTCGATGGGGCCAACGTCCTGACTTTC. Protein product: CASSFDGANVLTF.

The V gene is TRBV7-8, the J gene TRBJ2-7, with D perhaps matching TRBD1 or TRBD2 (7 bases each). Between the trimmed V and J ends, which lost 1 base and 1 base, there was a span of 11 bases. The CDR3 is 15 residues long. The germline CDR1 and CDR2 sequences are SGHVS and FQNEAQ. This chain's CDR3 is CASSLGQGGSYEQYF. The CDR3 nucleotides read TGTGCCAGCAGCTTAGGACAGGGAGGGTCCTACGAGCAGTACTTC. Combining the CDR3 with reference TRBV7-8 and TRBJ2-7 gives the whole variable domain GAGVSQSPRYKVAKRGQDVALRCDPISGHVSLFWYQQALGQGPEFLTYFQNEAQLDKSGLPSDRFFAERPEGSVSTLKIQRTQQEDSAVYLCASSLGQGGSYEQYFGPGTRLTVT.

The CDR3 loop is CASSLNPGMGETQYF. The CDR3 DNA follows: TGTGCCAGCAGCTTAAATCCGGGGATGGGAGAGACCCAGTACTTC. The chain links TRBV7-9 to TRBJ2-5, with D perhaps matching TRBD2 (5 bases). The V and J ends lost 2 bases and 4 bases respectively, with 14 bases between them. From germline, CDR1 is SEHNR and CDR2 FQNEAQ (reference sequence). This CDR3 contains 15 residues.

The chain carries TRBV27 and TRBJ1-5; 8 positions match TRBD1. The CDR3 is 15 amino acids. J lost 0 bases, V lost 6 bases, and 4 bases had no gene match. CDR1 and CDR2 from the germline V gene are MNHEY and SMNVEV (reference sequence). The CDR3 DNA sequence: TGTGCCAGCAGAAGGACAGGGAATAGCAATCAGCCCCAGCATTTT. It translates to CASRRTGNSNQPQHF.

This chain joins TRBV7-3 and TRBJ2-3; possibly TRBD2 for D (6 bases). This CDR3 comprises 15 residues. The V gene's germline CDR1 is SGHTA and CDR2 FQGTGA. V was clipped by 5 bases and J by 0 bases, with 12 bases between them. CDR3 region: CASSTGGTSTDTQYF. The DNA of the CDR3 is TGTGCCAGCAGCACGGGTGGGACTAGCACAGATACGCAGTATTTT.

This chain links TRBV11-2 with TRBJ1-2, with D perhaps matching TRBD1 (5 bases). Between the trimmed V and J ends, which lost 5 bases and 7 bases, there was a span of 20 bases. CDR3 size: 15 residues. The germline V gene encodes CDR1 SGHAT and CDR2 FQNNGV. DNA of the CDR3: TGTGCCAGCAGCCGTGATTCCTTGCGGGACGCTGGCTACACCTTC. Its protein product is CASSRDSLRDAGYTF.

This clone was detected a few times. The chain links TRBV2 to TRBJ1-1; 9 bases are a match to TRBD1. Germline CDR1 reads SNHLY; CDR2 reads FYNNEI. This CDR3 has 14 residues. Trimming took 4 bases from V and 6 from J; bases not matched to a gene: 6. The CDR3 bases are TGTGCCAGCAGTGCTGGGACAGGGTCGGCTGAAGCTTTCTTT. It codes for CASSAGTGSAEAFF. Complete variable domain (other parts from reference TRBV2 and TRBJ1-1): EPEVTQTPSHQVTQMGQEVILRCVPISNHLYFYWYRQILGQKVEFLVSFYNNEISEKSEIFDDQFSVERPDGSNFTLKIRSTKLEDSAMYFCASSAGTGSAEAFFGQGTRLTVV.

The chain uses TRBV27 and TRBJ2-7; no clear D gene. V lost 3 bases to trimming and J lost 2 bases, with 8 bases between them. The germline V gene has CDR1 MNHEY and CDR2 SMNVEV (reference sequence). This CDR3 is 13 amino acids long. The CDR3 loop is CASSFEAAYEQYF. CDR3 nucleotide sequence: TGTGCCAGCAGTTTTGAGGCGGCCTACGAGCAGTACTTC.

In the case of this clone: The sample contains more than one DNA sequence encoding this CDR3. V is TRBV28 and J is TRBJ2-7; D unclear. V dropped 4 bases and J dropped 3 bases, with 7 bases sitting between them. The CDR3 has 12 amino acids. Germline V gene sequence: CDR1 MDHEN, CDR2 SYDVKM. The chain's CDR3 is CASSSGYYEQYF. CDR3 nucleotides: TGTGCCAGCAGTTCGGGCTACTACGAGCAGTACTTC.

This clone appeared once. The chain combines TRBV4-2 with TRBJ2-1; 7 bases are shared with TRBD2. With 0 bases clipped from V and 3 bases from J, the junction kept 11 bases outside the gene matches. Germline-derived CDR1 and CDR2 are LGHNA and YNFKEQ. The CDR3 loop spans 18 amino acids. CDR3 loop: CASSQERGLADDYNEQFF. DNA of the CDR3: TGTGCCAGCAGCCAAGAGCGGGGCCTAGCGGACGACTACAATGAGCAGTTCTTC.

Remarks on this clone: The sample holds other DNA sequences that translate to the same CDR3. The V gene is TRBV6-5, the J gene TRBJ1-1; a weak D match, TRBD1 (6 bases). There are 13 residues in the CDR3. V gave up 2 bases and J gave up 4 bases, with 8 bases separating them. Germline V gives CDR1 MNHEY, CDR2 SVGAGI. CDR3 sequence (DNA): TGTGCCAGCAGTTACGGGGGGGCCACTGAAGCTTTCTTT. Translated, it gives CASSYGGATEAFF.

The chain employs TRBV7-9 and TRBJ2-1; 10 nucleotides align to TRBD1. The CDR3 has 17 residues. From germline, CDR1 is SEHNR and CDR2 FQNEAQ (reference sequence). The trim removed 4 bases at V and 6 bases at J, leaving 12 bases unmatched. The DNA of the CDR3 is TGTGCCAGCAGCTCGAACGAAGGGACAGGGGTAGTCAATGAGCAGTTCTTC. Encoded protein: CASSSNEGTGVVNEQFF.

CDR3 protein: CAGRQGNYGYTF. The DNA for the CDR3 is TGTGCCGGAAGACAGGGTAACTATGGCTACACCTTC. The rearrangement links TRBV6-1 to TRBJ1-2; 7 bases match TRBD1. V lost 11 bases to trimming and J lost 1 base; unmatched junction nucleotides: 4. This CDR3 spans 12 amino acids. CDR1 MNHNS and CDR2 SASEGT come from the germline V gene.

The table lists this clone with a count of one. This chain joins TRBV5-1 and TRBJ2-3; the D gene could be TRBD1 or TRBD2 (5 bases each). The V gene's germline CDR1 is SGHRS and CDR2 YFSETQ. The CDR3 is 20 amino acids. The V end was cut by 0 bases, the J end by 4 bases, with 27 bases between. This CDR3 is CASSLDLGGSTPRGADTQYF. The CDR3 nucleotides are TGCGCCAGCAGCTTGGATTTAGGCGGGTCAACCCCACGAGGGGCAGATACGCAGTATTTT.

This chain links TRBV4-3 with TRBJ2-2; 7 nucleotides agree with TRBD2. J lost 7 bases, V lost 2 bases, and 7 bases had no gene match. Germline CDR1 LGHNA, CDR2 YSLEER. CDR3 length: 15 amino acids. CDR3 sequence: CASSQSGIILGELFF. The CDR3 DNA reads TGCGCCAGCAGCCAAAGCGGGATAATCCTCGGGGAGCTGTTTTTT.